A single sample gave rise to the 10 T cell receptor beta chains below, sequenced in a study of blood T cell repertoires in COVID-19. Sequencing was performed with immunoSEQ multiplex PCR; in TCRdb, only in-frame clones are kept and a portion is missing. Here the sample spans 400,000 or so clones, 90% being singletons. What was sequenced was PBMCs or T cells enriched from blood (not recorded which). The receptors stem from a man between 18 and 35 years old who had recovered from COVID-19.

The chain combines TRBV5-1 with TRBJ1-3, with a possible D match to TRBD1 (6 bases). V lost 0 bases and J 4 bases, leaving 11 bases between the germline ends. The CDR3 has 15 residues. CDR1 and CDR2 from the germline V gene are SGHRS and YFSETQ. The CDR3 spells CASSLEWGRGNTIYF. The DNA of the CDR3 is TGCGCCAGCAGCTTGGAGTGGGGGCGAGGAAACACCATATATTTT.

This chain connects TRBV12-5 to TRBJ2-5; weak D call: TRBD2 (5 bases). The ends were cut back, 4 bases at V and 5 bases at J, with 14 bases in the middle. Germline values: CDR1 LGHNT, CDR2 FRNRAP. The CDR3 extends over 14 amino acids. CDR3 in amino acids: CASGSGVSGETQYF. The CDR3 bases are TGTGCTAGTGGTTCCGGGGTTTCGGGGGAGACCCAGTACTTC. The whole variable domain, filled in from reference TRBV12-5 and TRBJ2-5, reads DARVTQTPRHKVTEMGQEVTMRCQPILGHNTVFWYRQTMMQGLELLAYFRNRAPLDDSGMPKDRFSAEMPDATLATLKIQPSEPRDSAVYFCASGSGVSGETQYFGPGTRLLVL.

This clone was counted once. Other DNA sequences from this sample encode an identical CDR3 as well. This rearrangement joins TRBV20-1 to TRBJ2-5, with D possibly TRBD1 on 6 matching bases. The germline V gene has CDR1 DFQATT and CDR2 SNEGSKA (reference sequence). This CDR3 is 11 amino acids long. V shed 5 bases and J shed 5 bases, with 9 bases lying between them. The CDR3 sequence: CSALTGETQYF. In nucleotides, the CDR3 is TGCAGTGCTCTTACAGGGGAGACCCAGTACTTC.

The V and J genes are TRBV24-1 and TRBJ2-3; D gene ambiguous. The germline V gene has CDR1 KGHDR and CDR2 SFDVKD. The CDR3 has 13 amino acids. The V gene lost 5 bases and the J gene lost 12 bases, with 17 bases spanning the gap. CDR3 sequence: CATSVFNPPRQYF. DNA of the CDR3: TGTGCCACCAGTGTTTTTAATCCCCCCCGTCAGTATTTT.

With respect to this clone: The same CDR3 is also encoded by other DNA sequences in this sample. The gene calls are TRBV5-1 and TRBJ1-1; 7 bases line up with TRBD1. Germline loops: CDR1 SGHRS, CDR2 YFSETQ. V shed 4 bases and J 5 bases; nucleotides not matched to a gene: 2. This CDR3 contains 12 residues. CDR3 coding DNA: TGCGCCAGCAGCCAGGGGGGTACTGAAGCTTTCTTT. It is translated as CASSQGGTEAFF.

The rearrangement uses TRBV10-3 and TRBJ2-7, with 10 bases aligning to TRBD1. V was clipped by 2 bases and J by 2 bases; unmatched bases: 24. CDR1 is ENHRY, CDR2 SYGVKD, per germline. CDR3 length equals 22 residues. CDR3 residues: CAISEAPGDRGRISGHTYEQYF. CDR3 nucleotides: TGTGCCATCAGTGAGGCTCCGGGAGACAGGGGGCGGATAAGCGGCCATACCTACGAGCAGTACTTC.

V usage is TRBV9 and J usage is TRBJ1-1; D is undetermined. This CDR3 has 16 residues. V lost 4 bases and J 1 base, leaving 17 bases between the germline ends. The germline V gene has CDR1 SGDLS and CDR2 YYNGEE. The CDR3 is CASSPSLDLWNTEAFF. CDR3 bases: TGTGCCAGCAGCCCAAGTCTGGACTTATGGAACACTGAAGCTTTCTTT.

This clone came up a few times. The J gene is TRBJ2-2, the V gene TRBV7-8; D possibly corresponds to TRBD2 (5 bases). The V gene's germline CDR1 is SGHVS and CDR2 FQNEAQ. V was pared by 6 bases and J by 3 bases, with 8 bases between. This CDR3 comprises 13 residues. CDR3 nucleotide sequence: TGTGCCAGCAGGACGGGGTACACCGGGGAGCTGTTTTTT. Amino acid sequence: CASRTGYTGELFF.

The V gene is TRBV4-1, the J gene TRBJ1-2; D ambiguous. Germline values: CDR1 MGHRA, CDR2 YSYEKL. Trimming shortened V by 1 base and J by 2 bases, and 8 bases separated the two germline ends. The CDR3 has 14 amino acids. The CDR3 protein is CASSQGRRNYGYTF. CDR3 coding DNA: TGCGCCAGCAGCCAAGGCCGGAGGAACTATGGCTACACCTTC.

The V gene is TRBV27, the J gene TRBJ2-1; D unresolved. V lost 5 bases to trimming and J lost 5 bases, with 19 bases between them. This CDR3 comprises 16 residues. Looked up from germline, CDR1 is MNHEY and CDR2 is SMNVEV (reference sequence). CDR3 DNA: TGTGCCAGCAGTGCTGTTTGGAGTAGTGGAGACAATGAGCAGTTCTTC. It specifies CASSAVWSSGDNEQFF.